This TCR beta chain was recovered during a study of blood T cell repertoires in COVID-19. Individuals drawn from some 25 US areas were roughly 18 to 95 years old. In the study's own analysis: Counts of nucleated cells, estimated from reference gene primer amplification, were obtained. The data were produced by immunoSEQ multiplex PCR, yet TCRdb's version contains in-frame clones alone and is incomplete. The D gene and trimming were derived from the DNA, and the V and J assignments and clone size from that table. The data contain almost 250,000 clones, about 89% of them seen just once; the ten biggest clones take up around 4%. Trimming removed 3 bases from V and 6 bases from J; junction bases left unmatched: 16. CDR1 and CDR2 (germline): SGDLS, YYNGEE. This CDR3 is 18 amino acids long.

The source of this sequence is a woman in her twenties or thirties who had recovered from COVID-19. This sequence joins TRBV9 and TRBJ2-3; 10 nucleotides match TRBD2. What was sequenced was PBMCs or T cells enriched from blood (not recorded which). CDR3 amino acids: CASSARVLAGPTPDTQYF. Here the CDR3 DNA reads TGTGCCAGCAGCGCCCGCGTACTAGCGGGGCCCACTCCGGATACGCAGTATTTT.